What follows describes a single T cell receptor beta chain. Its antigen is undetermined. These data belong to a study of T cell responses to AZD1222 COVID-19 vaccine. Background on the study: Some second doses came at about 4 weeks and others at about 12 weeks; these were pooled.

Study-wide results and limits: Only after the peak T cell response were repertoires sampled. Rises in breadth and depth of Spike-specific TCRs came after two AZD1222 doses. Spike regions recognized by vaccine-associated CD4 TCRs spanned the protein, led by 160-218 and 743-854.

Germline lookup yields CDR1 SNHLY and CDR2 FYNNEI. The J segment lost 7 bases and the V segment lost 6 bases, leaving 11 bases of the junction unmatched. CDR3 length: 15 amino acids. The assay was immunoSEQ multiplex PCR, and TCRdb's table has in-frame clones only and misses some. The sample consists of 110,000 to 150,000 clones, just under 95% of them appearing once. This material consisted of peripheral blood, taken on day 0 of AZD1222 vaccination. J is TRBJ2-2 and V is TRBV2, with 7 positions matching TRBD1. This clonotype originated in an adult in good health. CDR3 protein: CASSERQGRNGELFF. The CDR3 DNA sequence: TGTGCCAGCAGCGAACGACAGGGTAGGAACGGGGAGCTGTTTTTT.